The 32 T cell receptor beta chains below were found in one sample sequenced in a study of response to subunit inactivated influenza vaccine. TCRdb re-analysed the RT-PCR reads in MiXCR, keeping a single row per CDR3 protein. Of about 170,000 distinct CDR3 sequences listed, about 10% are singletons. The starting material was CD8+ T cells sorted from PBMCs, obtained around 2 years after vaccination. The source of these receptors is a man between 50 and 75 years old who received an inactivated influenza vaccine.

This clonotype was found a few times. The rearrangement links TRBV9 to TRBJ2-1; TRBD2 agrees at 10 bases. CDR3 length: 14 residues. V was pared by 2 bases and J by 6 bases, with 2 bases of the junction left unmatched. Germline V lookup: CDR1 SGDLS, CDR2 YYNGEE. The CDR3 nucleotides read TGTGCCAGCAGCGTCCGGACTAGCGGCAATGAGCAGTTCTTC. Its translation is CASSVRTSGNEQFF.

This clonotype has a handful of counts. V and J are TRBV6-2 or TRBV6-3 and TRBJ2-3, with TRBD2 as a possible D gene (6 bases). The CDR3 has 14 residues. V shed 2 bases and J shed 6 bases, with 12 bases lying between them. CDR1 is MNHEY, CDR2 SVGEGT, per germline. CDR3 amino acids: CASSYGGSTDTQYF. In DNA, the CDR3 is TGTGCCAGCAGTTACGGGGGGAGTACCGATACGCAGTATTTT.

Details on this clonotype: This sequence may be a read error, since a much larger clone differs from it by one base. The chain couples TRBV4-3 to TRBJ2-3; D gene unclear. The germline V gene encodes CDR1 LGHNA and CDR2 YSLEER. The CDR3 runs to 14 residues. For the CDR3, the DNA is TGCGCCAACAGCCAAGATGGGGTAGGGGATACGCAGTATTTT. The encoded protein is CANSQDGVGDTQYF.

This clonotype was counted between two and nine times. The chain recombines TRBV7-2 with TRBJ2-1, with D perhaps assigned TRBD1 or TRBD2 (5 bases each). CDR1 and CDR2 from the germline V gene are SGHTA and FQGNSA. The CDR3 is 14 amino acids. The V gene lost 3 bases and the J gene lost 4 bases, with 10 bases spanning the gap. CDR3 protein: CASSFIGAYNEQFF. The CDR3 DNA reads TGTGCCAGCAGCTTCATCGGGGCGTACAATGAGCAGTTCTTC. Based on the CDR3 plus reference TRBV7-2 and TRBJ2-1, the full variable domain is GAGVSQSPSNKVTEKGKDVELRCDPISGHTALYWYRQSLGQGLEFLIYFQGNSAPDKSGLPSDRFSAERTGGSVSTLTIQRTQQEDSAVYLCASSFIGAYNEQFFGPGTRLTVL.

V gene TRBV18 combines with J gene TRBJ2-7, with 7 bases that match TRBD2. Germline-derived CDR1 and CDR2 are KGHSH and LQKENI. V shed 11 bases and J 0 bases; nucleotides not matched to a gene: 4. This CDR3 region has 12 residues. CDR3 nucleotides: TGTGCCGGGGGAGGGAGCTCCTACGAGCAGTACTTC. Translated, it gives CAGGGSSYEQYF.

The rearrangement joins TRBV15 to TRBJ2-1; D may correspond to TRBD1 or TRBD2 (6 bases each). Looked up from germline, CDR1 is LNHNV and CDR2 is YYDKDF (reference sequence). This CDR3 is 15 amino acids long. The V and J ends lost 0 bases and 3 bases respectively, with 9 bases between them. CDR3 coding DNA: TGTGCCACCAGCAGAGACAGGGGAGGCTACAATGAGCAGTTCTTC. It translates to CATSRDRGGYNEQFF. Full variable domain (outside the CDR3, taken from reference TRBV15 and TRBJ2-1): DAMVIQNPRYQVTQFGKPVTLSCSQTLNHNVMYWYQQKSSQAPKLLFHYYDKDFNNEADTPDNFQSRRPNTSFCFLDIRSPGLGDTAMYLCATSRDRGGYNEQFFGPGTRLTVL.

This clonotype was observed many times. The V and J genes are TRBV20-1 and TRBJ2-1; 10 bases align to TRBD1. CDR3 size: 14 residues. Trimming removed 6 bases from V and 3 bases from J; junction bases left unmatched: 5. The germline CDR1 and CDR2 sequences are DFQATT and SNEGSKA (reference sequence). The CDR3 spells CSATDRGNYNEQFF. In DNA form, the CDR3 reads TGCAGTGCCACGGACAGGGGGAACTACAATGAGCAGTTCTTC.

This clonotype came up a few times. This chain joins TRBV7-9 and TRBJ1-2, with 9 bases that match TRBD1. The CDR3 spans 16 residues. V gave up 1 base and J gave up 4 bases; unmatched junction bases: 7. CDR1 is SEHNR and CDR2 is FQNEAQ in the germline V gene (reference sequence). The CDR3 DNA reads TGTGCCAGCAGCTTAGGTCCCGGGACAGGGACCTATGGCTACACCTTC. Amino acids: CASSLGPGTGTYGYTF.

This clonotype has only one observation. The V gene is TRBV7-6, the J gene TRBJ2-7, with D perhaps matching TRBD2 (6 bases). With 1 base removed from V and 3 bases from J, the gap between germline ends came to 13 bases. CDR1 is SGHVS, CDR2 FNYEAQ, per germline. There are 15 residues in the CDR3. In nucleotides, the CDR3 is TGTGCCAGCAGCTTAGGGACTATTAATGTCTACGAGCAGTACTTC. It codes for CASSLGTINVYEQYF.

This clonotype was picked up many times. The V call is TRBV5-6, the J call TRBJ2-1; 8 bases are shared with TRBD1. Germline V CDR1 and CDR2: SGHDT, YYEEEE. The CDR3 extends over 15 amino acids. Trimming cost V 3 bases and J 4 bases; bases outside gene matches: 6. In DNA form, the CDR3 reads TGTGCCAGCAGCTCCCGGGACAGGATTTACAATGAGCAGTTCTTC. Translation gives CASSSRDRIYNEQFF.

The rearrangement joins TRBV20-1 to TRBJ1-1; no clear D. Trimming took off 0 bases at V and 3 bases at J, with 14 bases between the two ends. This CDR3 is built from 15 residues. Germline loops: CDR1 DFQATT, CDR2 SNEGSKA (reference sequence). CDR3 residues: CSARDSDPGHTEAFF. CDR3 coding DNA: TGCAGTGCTAGAGATTCGGACCCGGGCCACACTGAAGCTTTCTTT.

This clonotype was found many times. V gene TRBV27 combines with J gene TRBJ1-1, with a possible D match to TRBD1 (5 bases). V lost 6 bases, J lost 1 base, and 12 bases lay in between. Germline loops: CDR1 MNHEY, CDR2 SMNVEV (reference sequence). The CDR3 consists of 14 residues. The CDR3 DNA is TGTGCCAGCAGATCAGGGTCGGAGAACACTGAAGCTTTCTTT. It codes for CASRSGSENTEAFF.

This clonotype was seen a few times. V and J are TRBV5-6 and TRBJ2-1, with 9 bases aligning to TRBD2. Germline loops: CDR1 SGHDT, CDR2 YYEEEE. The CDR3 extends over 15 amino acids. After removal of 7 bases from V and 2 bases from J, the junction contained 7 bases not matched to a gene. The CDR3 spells CASLRVAGAYNEQFF. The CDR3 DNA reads TGTGCCAGCCTGCGGGTAGCGGGAGCCTACAATGAGCAGTTCTTC.

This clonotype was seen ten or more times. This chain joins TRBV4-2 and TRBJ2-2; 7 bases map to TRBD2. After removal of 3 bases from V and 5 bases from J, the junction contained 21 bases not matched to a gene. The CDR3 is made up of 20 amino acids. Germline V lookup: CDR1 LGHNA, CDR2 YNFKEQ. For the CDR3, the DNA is TGTGCCAGCAGCCATTTTGGGCTAGCGGAGGAGCCCTCGAGGACCGGGGAGCTGTTTTTT. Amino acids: CASSHFGLAEEPSRTGELFF.

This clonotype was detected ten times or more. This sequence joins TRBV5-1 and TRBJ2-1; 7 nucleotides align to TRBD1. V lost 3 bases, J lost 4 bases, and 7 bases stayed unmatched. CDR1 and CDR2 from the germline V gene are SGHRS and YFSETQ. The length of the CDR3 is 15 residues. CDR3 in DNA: TGCGCCAGCAGCTGGACGACAGGGAAATACAATGAGCAGTTCTTC. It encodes CASSWTTGKYNEQFF.

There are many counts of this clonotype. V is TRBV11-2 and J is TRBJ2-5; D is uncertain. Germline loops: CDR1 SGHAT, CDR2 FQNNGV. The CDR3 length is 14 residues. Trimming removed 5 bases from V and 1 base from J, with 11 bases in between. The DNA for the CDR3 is TGTGCCAGCAGCCCTCAATGGACCCAAGAGACCCAGTACTTC. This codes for CASSPQWTQETQYF.

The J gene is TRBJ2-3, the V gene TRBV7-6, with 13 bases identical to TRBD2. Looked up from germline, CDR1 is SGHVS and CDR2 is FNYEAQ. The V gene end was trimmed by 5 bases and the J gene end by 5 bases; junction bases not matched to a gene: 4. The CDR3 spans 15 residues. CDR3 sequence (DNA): TGTGCCAGCAGCGGACTAGCGGGGGCGCAAGATACGCAGTATTTT. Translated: CASSGLAGAQDTQYF.

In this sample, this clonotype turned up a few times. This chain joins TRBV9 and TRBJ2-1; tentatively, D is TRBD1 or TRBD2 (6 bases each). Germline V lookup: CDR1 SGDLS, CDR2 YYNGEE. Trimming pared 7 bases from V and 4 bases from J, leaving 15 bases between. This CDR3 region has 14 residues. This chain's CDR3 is CASSPGGFYNEQFF. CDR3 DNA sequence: TGTGCCAGCTCCCCCGGGGGCTTTTACAATGAGCAGTTCTTC.

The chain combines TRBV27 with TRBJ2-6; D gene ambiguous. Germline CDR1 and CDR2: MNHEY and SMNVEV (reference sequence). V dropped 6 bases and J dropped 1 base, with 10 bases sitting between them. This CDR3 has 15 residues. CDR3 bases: TGTGCCAGCAGCAAAGATCAGTCTGGGGCCAACGTCCTGACTTTC. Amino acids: CASSKDQSGANVLTF.

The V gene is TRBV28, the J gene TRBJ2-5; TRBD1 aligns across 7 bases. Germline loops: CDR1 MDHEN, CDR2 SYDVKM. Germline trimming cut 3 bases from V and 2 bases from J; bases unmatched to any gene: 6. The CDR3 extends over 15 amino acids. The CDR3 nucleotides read TGTGCCAGCAGTTTCCCACAGGGGCGACAAGAGACCCAGTACTTC. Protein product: CASSFPQGRQETQYF. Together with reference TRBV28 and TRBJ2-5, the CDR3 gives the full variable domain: DVKVTQSSRYLVKRTGEKVFLECVQDMDHENMFWYRQDPGLGLRLIYFSYDVKMKEKGDIPEGYSVSREKKERFSLILESASTNQTSMYLCASSFPQGRQETQYFGPGTRLLVL.

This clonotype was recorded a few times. The CDR3 is CASSSGQVAVNNEQFF. The CDR3 nucleotides read TGTGCCAGCAGCTCCGGACAGGTCGCGGTTAACAATGAGCAGTTCTTC. This chain links TRBV5-6 with TRBJ2-1, with TRBD1 identical over 7 bases. The V and J ends lost 3 bases and 5 bases, in that order; junction bases with no gene match: 11. The germline V gene has CDR1 SGHDT and CDR2 YYEEEE. CDR3 length: 16 amino acids.

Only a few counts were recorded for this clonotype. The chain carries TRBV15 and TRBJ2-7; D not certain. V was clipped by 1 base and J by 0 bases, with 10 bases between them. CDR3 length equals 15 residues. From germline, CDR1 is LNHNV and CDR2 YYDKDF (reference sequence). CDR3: CATSRASTSSYEQYF. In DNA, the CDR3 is TGTGCCACCAGCAGAGCCTCGACAAGCTCCTACGAGCAGTACTTC. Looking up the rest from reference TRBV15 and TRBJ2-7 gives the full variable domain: DAMVIQNPRYQVTQFGKPVTLSCSQTLNHNVMYWYQQKSSQAPKLLFHYYDKDFNNEADTPDNFQSRRPNTSFCFLDIRSPGLGDTAMYLCATSRASTSSYEQYFGPGTRLTVT.

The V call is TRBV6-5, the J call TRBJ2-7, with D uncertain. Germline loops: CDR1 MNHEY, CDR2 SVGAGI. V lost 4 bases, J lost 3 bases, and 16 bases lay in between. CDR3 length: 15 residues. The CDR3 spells CASSSIWTVSYEQYF. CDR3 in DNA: TGTGCCAGCAGTTCCATTTGGACGGTGAGCTACGAGCAGTACTTC.

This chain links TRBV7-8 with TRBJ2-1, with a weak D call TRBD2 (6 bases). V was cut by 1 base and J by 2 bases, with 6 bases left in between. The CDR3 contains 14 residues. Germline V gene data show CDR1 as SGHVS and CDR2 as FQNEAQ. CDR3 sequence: CASSLGGTYNEQFF. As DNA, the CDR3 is TGTGCCAGCAGCTTAGGCGGGACCTACAATGAGCAGTTCTTC.

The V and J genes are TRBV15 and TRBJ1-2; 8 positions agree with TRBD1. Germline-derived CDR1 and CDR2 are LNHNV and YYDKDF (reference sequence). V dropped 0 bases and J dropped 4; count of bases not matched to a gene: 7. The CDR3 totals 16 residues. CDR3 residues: CATSRDRAGGIYGYTF. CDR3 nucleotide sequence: TGTGCCACCAGCAGAGATCGGGCAGGGGGCATCTATGGCTACACCTTC. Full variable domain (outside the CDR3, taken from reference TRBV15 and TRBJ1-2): DAMVIQNPRYQVTQFGKPVTLSCSQTLNHNVMYWYQQKSSQAPKLLFHYYDKDFNNEADTPDNFQSRRPNTSFCFLDIRSPGLGDTAMYLCATSRDRAGGIYGYTFGSGTRLTVV.

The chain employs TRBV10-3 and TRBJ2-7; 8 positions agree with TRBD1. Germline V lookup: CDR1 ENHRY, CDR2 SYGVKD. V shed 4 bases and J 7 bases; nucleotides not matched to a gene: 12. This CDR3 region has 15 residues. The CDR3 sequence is CAISVMDREGWEQYF. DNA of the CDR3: TGTGCCATCAGTGTTATGGACAGGGAAGGTTGGGAGCAGTACTTC.

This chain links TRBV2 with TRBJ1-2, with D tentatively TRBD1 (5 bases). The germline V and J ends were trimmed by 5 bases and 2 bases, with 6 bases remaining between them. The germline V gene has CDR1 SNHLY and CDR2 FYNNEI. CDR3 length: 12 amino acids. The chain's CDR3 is CASSWGNYGYTF. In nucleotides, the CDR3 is TGTGCCAGCAGTTGGGGGAACTATGGCTACACCTTC.

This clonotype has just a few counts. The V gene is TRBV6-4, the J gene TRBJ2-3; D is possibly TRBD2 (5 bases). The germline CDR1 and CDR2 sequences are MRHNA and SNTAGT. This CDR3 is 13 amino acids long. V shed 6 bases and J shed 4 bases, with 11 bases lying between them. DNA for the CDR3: TGTGCCAGCAGCAAGGGAGAGTCAGATACGCAGTATTTT. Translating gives CASSKGESDTQYF.

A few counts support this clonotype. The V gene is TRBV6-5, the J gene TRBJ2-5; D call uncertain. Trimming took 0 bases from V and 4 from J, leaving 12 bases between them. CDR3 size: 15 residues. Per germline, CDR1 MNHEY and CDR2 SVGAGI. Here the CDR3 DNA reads TGTGCCAGCAGTTACTCGACGGTGGGGATAGAGACCCAGTACTTC. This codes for CASSYSTVGIETQYF.

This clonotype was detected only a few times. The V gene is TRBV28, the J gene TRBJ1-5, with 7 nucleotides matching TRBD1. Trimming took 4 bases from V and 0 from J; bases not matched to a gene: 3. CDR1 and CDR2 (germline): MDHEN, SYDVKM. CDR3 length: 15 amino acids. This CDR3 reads CASSSNRGSNQPQHF. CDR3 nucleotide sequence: TGTGCCAGCAGTTCTAACAGGGGTAGCAATCAGCCCCAGCATTTT.

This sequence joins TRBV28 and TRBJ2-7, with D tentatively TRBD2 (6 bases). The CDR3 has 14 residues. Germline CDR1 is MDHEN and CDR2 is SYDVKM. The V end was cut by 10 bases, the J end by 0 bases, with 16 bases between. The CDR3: CATLRDFPSYEQYF. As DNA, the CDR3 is TGTGCCACCCTCCGGGACTTCCCCTCCTACGAGCAGTACTTC.

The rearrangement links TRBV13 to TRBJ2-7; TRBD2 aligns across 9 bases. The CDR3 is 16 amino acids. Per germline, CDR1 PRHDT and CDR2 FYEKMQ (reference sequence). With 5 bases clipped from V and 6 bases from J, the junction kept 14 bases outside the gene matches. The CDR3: CASSPRRVAGEGEQYF. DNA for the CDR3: TGTGCCAGCAGCCCACGTCGGGTAGCGGGAGAAGGCGAGCAGTACTTC.